This T cell receptor (beta chain) comes out of a study of cytomegalovirus exposure and HLA in healthy donors. This CDR3 comprises 13 residues. Germline-derived CDR1 and CDR2 are GTSNPN and SVGIG (reference sequence). Comments on this clone: Its specificity is unknown. At one end the junction does not follow the germline gene, possibly because of a read error. Additional DNA sequences in this sample encode the identical CDR3.

The PCR made use of 60 Vbeta and 13 Jbeta primers. TCRdb's copy holds only in-frame clones and misses some; the assay was immunoSEQ multiplex PCR. The ten top clones account for approximately 6.8%, within a sample of roughly 110,000 clones. General observations from the study: It is likely that the observed cluster of highly shared sequence variants was a sequencing artifact. Among the CMV-associated chains, three were confirmed in vitro as specific for CMV antigens.

The chain is built from TRBV30 and TRBJ2-1, with 8 nucleotides matching TRBD2. This receptor was taken from a man between 40 and 49 years old in good health and CMV-seropositive. The sequenced sample consisted of PBMCs. The CDR3 loop reads CASRSGNYNEQFF. CDR3 nucleotide sequence: TGCGCCTCCCGTAGCGGGAACTACAATGAGCAGTTCTTC. Looking up the rest from reference TRBV30 and TRBJ2-1 gives the full variable domain: SQTIHQWPATLVQPVGSPLSLECTVEGTSNPNLYWYRQAAGRGLQLLFYSVGIGQISSEVPQNLSASRPQDRQFILSSKKLLLSDSGFYLCASRSGNYNEQFFGPGTRLTVL.